This TCR beta chain was sequenced during a study of CD8+CD57+ T cells in acquired aplastic anemia. Study as a whole: When averaged, DNA from sorted CD4+ and CD8+ cells came to 3 to 3.5 ug. For CD4+ cells, healthy donors had an average of roughly 11 million reads. The study's findings and limits: Both patients and controls carried the same twenty-nine CD8+ CDR3 sequences.

Genomic DNA served as template for TCR beta VDJ and CDR3 profiling. Each CDR3 protein is one row after TCRdb ran MiXCR on the reads. Among 98,000 or so distinct CDR3 sequences listed, 40% to 60% were seen once. The CDR3 contains 14 residues. The trim removed 5 bases at V and 6 bases at J, leaving 8 bases unmatched. Germline V gives CDR1 SNHLY, CDR2 FYNNEI. In the case of this clonotype: Its antigen is as yet unknown.

The sample consisted of sorted CD4+, CD8+, or CD8+CD57+ T cells (not recorded which) from PBMCs. V gene TRBV2 combines with J gene TRBJ2-7; 9 nucleotides agree with TRBD2. This clonotype was sampled from a human donor in good health, serving as a control. In DNA form, the CDR3 reads TGTGCCAGCAGTCCCCGCGGCGGGAGGGTCGAGCAGTACTTC. Translation gives CASSPRGGRVEQYF.